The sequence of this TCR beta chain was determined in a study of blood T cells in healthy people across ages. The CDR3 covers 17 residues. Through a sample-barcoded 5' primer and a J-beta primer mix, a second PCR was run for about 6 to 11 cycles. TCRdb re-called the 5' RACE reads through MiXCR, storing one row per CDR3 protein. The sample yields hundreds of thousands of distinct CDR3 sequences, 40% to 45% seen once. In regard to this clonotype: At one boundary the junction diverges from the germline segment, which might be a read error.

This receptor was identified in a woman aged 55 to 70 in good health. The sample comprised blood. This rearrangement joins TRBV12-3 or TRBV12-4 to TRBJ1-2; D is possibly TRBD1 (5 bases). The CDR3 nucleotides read TGTGGCAGCAGGAGAGAACTGAGTCGGGGGGGGACCTATGGCTACACCTTC. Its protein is CGSRRELSRGGTYGYTF.